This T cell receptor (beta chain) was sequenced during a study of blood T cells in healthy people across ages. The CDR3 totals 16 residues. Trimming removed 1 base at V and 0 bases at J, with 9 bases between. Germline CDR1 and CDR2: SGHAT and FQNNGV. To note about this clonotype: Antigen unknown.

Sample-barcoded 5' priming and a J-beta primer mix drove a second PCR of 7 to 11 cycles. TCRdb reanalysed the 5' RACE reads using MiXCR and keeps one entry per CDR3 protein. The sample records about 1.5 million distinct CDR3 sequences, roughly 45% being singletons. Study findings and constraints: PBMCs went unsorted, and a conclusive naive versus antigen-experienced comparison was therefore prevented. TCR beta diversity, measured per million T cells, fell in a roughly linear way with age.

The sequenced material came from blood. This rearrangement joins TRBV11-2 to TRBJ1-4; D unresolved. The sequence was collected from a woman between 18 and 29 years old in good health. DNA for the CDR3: TGTGCCAGCAGCTTAGCGTTTCCTGCAACTAATGAAAAACTGTTTTTT. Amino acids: CASSLAFPATNEKLFF.